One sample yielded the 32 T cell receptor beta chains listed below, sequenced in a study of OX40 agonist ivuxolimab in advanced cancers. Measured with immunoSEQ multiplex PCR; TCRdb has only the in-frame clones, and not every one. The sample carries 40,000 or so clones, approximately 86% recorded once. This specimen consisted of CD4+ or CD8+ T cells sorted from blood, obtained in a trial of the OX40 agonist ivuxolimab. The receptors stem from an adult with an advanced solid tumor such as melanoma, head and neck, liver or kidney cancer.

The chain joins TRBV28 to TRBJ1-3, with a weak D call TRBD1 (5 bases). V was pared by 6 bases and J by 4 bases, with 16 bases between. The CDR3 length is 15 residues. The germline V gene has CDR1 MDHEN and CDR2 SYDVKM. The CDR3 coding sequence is TGTGCCAGCAGGGGAGGTTATGGGGACGGAAACACCATATATTTT. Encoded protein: CASRGGYGDGNTIYF.

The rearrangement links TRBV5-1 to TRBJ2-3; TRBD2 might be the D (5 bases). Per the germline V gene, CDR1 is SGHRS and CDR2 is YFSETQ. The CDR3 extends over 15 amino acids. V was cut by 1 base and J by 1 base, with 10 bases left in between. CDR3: CASSLTAGGTDTQYF. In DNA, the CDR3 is TGCGCCAGCAGCTTGACGGCGGGCGGCACAGATACGCAGTATTTT.

The CDR3 DNA is TGTGCCAGCAGCCCACGGCAGGGAAGGAGAAAGTTCTTC. Protein sequence: CASSPRQGRRKFF. The V call is TRBV7-9, the J call TRBJ2-1; perhaps TRBD1 as D (5 bases). The CDR3 extends over 13 amino acids. The V gene's germline CDR1 is SEHNR and CDR2 FQNEAQ (reference sequence). The V end was cut by 5 bases, the J end by 14 bases, with 19 bases between.

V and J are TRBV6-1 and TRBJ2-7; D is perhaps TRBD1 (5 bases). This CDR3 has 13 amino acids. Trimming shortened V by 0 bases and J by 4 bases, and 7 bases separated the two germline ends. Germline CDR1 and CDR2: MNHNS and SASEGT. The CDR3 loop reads CASSEARGYEQYF. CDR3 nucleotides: TGTGCCAGCAGTGAAGCAAGGGGTTACGAGCAGTACTTC.

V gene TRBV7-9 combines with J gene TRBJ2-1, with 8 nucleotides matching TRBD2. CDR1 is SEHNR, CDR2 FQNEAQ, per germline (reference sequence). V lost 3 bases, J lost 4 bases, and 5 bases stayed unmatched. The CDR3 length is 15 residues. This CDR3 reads CASSFGAGVYNEQFF. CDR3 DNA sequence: TGTGCCAGCAGCTTTGGAGCGGGGGTATACAATGAGCAGTTCTTC.

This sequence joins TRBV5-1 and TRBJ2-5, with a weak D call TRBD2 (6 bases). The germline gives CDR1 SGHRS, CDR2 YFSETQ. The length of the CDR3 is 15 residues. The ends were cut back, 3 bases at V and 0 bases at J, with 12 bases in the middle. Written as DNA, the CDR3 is TGCGCCAGCAGCTATTGGGGGGAAGACCAAGAGACCCAGTACTTC. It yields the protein CASSYWGEDQETQYF.

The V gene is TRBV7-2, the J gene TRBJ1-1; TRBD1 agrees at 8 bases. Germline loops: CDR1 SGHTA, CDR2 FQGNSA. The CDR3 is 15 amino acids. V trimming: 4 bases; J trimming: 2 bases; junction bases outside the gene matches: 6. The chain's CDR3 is CASSSTDRGNTEAFF. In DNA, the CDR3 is TGTGCCAGCAGCTCTACCGACAGGGGAAACACTGAAGCTTTCTTT.

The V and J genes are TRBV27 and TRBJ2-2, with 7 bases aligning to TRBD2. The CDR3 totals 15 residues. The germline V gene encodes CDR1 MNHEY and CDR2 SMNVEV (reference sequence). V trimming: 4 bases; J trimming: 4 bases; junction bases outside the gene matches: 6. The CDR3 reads CASSSSAGITGELFF. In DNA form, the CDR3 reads TGTGCCAGCAGTTCTTCAGCGGGGATCACCGGGGAGCTGTTTTTT.

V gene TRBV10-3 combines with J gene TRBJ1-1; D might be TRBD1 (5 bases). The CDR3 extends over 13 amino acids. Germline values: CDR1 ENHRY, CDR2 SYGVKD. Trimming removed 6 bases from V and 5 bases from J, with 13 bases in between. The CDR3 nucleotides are TGTGCCATCAGCAGGGCCCCTATGACTGAAGCTTTCTTT. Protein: CAISRAPMTEAFF.

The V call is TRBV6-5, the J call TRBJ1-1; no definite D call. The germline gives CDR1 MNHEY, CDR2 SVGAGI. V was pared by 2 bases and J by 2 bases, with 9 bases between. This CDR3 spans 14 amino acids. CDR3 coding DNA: TGTGCCAGCAGTTACCGGGATACAAACACTGAAGCTTTCTTT. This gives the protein CASSYRDTNTEAFF.

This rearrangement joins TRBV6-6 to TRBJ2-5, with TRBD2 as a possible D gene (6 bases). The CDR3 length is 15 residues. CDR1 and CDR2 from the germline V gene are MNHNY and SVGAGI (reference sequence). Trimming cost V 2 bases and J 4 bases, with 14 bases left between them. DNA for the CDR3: TGTGCCAGCAGTTACCCACAGAGGCGGGGAGAGACCCAGTACTTC. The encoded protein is CASSYPQRRGETQYF.

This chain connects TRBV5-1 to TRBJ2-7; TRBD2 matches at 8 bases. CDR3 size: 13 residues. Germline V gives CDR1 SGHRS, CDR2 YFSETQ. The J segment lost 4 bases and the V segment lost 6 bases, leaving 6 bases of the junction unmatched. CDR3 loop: CASNREGGYEQYF. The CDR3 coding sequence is TGCGCCAGCAACCGGGAGGGGGGTTACGAGCAGTACTTC. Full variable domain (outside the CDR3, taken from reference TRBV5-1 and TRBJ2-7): KAGVTQTPRYLIKTRGQQVTLSCSPISGHRSVSWYQQTPGQGLQFLFEYFSETQRNKGNFPGRFSGRQFSNSRSEMNVSTLELGDSALYLCASNREGGYEQYFGPGTRLTVT.

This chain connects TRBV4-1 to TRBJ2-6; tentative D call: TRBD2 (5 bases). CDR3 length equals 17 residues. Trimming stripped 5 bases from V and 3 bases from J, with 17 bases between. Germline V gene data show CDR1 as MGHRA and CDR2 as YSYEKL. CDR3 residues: CASSAPGDFGGANVLTF. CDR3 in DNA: TGCGCCAGCAGCGCCCCCGGGGATTTCGGTGGGGCCAACGTCCTGACTTTC.

CDR3 region: CASSTRQGVSYEQYF. The CDR3 bases are TGTGCCAGCAGCACCCGACAGGGAGTATCCTACGAGCAGTACTTC. The V and J genes are TRBV7-2 and TRBJ2-7; 7 nucleotides align to TRBD1. This CDR3 has 15 residues. Germline V gene data show CDR1 as SGHTA and CDR2 as FQGNSA. Losses at the gene ends were 5 bases for V and 1 base for J; bases not matched to a gene: 8.

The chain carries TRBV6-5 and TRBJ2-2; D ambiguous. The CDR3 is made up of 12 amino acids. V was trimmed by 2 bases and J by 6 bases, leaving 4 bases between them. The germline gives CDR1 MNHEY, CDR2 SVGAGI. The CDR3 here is CASSYVAGELFF. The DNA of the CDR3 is TGTGCCAGCAGTTACGTGGCCGGGGAGCTGTTTTTT.

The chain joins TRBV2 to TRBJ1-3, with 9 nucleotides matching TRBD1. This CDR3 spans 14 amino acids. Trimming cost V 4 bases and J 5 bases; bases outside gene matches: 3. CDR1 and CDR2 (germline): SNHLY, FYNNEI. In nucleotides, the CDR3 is TGTGCCAGCAGTGTGGACAGGGGTAGAAACACCATATATTTT. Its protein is CASSVDRGRNTIYF.

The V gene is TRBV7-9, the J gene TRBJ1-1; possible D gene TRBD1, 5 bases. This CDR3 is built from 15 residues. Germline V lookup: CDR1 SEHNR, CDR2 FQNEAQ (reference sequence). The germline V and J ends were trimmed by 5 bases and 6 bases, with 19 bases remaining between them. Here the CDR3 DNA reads TGTGCCAGCAGCCGCTTGGGCAGGGCGATGGCTGAAGCTTTCTTT. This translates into CASSRLGRAMAEAFF.

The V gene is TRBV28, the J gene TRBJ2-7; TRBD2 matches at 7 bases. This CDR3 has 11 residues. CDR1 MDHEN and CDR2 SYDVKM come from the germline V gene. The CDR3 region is CASGHRYEQYF. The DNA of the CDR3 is TGTGCTAGCGGGCATCGCTACGAGCAGTACTTC.

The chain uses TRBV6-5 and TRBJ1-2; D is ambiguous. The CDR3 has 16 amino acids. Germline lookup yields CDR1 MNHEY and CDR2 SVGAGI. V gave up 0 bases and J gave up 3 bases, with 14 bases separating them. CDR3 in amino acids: CASSYSNGRFDYGYTF. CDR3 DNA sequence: TGTGCCAGCAGTTACTCGAATGGTCGATTCGACTATGGCTACACCTTC.

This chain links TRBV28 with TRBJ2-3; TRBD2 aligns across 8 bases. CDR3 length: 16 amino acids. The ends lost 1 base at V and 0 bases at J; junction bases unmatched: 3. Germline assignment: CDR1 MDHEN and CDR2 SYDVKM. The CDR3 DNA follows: TGTGCCAGCAGTTTATATGCGGGAGGAAGCACAGATACGCAGTATTTT. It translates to CASSLYAGGSTDTQYF.

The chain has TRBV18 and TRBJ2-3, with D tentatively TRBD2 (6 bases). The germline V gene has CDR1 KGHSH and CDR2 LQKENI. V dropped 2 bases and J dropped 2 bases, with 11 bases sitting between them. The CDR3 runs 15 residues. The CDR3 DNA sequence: TGTGCCAGCTCACCAATGGCGGGAACCACAGATACGCAGTATTTT. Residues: CASSPMAGTTDTQYF.

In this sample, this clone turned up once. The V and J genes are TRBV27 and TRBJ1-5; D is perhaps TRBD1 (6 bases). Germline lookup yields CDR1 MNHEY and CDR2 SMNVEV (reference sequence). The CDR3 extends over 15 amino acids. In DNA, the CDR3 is TGTGCAAGCCGACAGGCCACGTATAGCAATCAGCCCCAGCATTTT. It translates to CASRQATYSNQPQHF.

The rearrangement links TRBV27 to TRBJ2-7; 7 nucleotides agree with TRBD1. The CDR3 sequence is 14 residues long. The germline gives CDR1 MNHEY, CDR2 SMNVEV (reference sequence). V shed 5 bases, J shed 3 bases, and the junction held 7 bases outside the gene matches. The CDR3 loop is CASSPWDRYYEQYF. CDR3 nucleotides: TGTGCCAGCAGTCCTTGGGACAGATACTACGAGCAGTACTTC.

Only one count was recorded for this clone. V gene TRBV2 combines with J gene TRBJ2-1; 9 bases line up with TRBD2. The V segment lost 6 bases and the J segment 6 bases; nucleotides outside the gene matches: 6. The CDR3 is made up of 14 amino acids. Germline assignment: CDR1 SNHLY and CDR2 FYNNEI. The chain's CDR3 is CASSPRGGPNEQFF. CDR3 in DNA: TGTGCCAGCAGCCCGCGGGGGGGGCCCAATGAGCAGTTCTTC.

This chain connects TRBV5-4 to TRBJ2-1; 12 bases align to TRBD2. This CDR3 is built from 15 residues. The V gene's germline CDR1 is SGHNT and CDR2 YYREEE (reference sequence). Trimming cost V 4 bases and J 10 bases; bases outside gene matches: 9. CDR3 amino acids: CASSHPTSGSKEQFF. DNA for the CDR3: TGTGCCAGCAGCCATCCGACTAGCGGGAGTAAGGAGCAGTTCTTC.

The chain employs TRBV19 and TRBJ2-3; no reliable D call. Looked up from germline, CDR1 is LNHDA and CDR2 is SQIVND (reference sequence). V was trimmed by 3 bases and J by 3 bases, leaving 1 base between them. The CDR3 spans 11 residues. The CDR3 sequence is CASSMTDTQYF. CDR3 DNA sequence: TGTGCCAGTAGTATGACAGATACGCAGTATTTT.

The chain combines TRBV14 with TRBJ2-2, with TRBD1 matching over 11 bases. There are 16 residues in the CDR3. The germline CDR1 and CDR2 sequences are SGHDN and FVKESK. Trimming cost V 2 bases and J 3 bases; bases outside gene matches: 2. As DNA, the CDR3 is TGTGCCAGCAGCCAACCGGACAGGGGGCACACCGGGGAGCTGTTTTTT. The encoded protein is CASSQPDRGHTGELFF.

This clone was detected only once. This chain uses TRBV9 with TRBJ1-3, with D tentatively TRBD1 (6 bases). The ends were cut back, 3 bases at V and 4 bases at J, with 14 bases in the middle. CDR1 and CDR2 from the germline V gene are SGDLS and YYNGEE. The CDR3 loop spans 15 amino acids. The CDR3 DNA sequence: TGTGCCAGCAGCGCGAGGGGGGGTTCAGGAAACACCATATATTTT. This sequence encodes CASSARGGSGNTIYF.

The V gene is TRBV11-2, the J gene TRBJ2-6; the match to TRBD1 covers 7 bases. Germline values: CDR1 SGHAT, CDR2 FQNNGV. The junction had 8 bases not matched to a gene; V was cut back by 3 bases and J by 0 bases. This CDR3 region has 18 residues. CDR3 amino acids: CASSFFSQGRSGANVLTF. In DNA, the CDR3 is TGTGCCAGCAGCTTTTTTTCACAGGGGCGCTCTGGGGCCAACGTCCTGACTTTC.

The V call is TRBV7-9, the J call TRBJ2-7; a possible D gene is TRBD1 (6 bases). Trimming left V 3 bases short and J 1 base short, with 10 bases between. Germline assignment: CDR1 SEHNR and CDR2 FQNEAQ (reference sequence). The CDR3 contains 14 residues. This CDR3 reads CASSLTGDSYEQYF. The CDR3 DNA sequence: TGTGCCAGCAGCTTGACAGGAGATTCCTACGAGCAGTACTTC.

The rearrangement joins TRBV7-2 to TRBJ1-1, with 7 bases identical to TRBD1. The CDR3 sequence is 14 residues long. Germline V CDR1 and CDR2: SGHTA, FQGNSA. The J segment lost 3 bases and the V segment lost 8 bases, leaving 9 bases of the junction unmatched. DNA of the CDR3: TGTGCCAGCCGCACGGGACAGATGGACACTGAAGCTTTCTTT. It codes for CASRTGQMDTEAFF.

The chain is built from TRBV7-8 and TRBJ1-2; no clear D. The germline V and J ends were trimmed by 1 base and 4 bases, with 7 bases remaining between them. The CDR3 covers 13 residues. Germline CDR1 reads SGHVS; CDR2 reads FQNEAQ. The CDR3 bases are TGTGCCAGCAGCTTAGTCCCCACCTATGGCTACACCTTC. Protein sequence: CASSLVPTYGYTF. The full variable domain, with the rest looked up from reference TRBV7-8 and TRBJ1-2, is GAGVSQSPRYKVAKRGQDVALRCDPISGHVSLFWYQQALGQGPEFLTYFQNEAQLDKSGLPSDRFFAERPEGSVSTLKIQRTQQEDSAVYLCASSLVPTYGYTFGSGTRLTVV.